This T cell receptor beta chain was documented in a study of shared clonotypes between healthy human individuals. Notes on the study in general: Compared with clonotypes that all four donors shared, non-shared clonotypes had lower generation probabilities. Rarefaction indicated that sorted-subset sequencing remained incomplete although depth was large. In general, naive subsets displayed greater estimated richness than memory subsets did.

Germline CDR1 SEHNR, CDR2 FQNEAQ (reference sequence). The CDR3 is 11 residues long. With 5 bases removed from V and 2 bases from J, the gap between germline ends came to 1 base. CD45RO-negative, CCR7-selected cells formed the naive CD8 fraction, which excluded terminally differentiated effector memory CD45RA+ cells. About this clone: Its antigen remains unidentified.

Genomic DNA belonging to each subset was distributed in equal measure over several immunoSEQ plates. TCRdb's copy holds only in-frame clones and misses some; the assay was immunoSEQ multiplex PCR. The sample holds hundreds of thousands of clones, approximately 95% seen once. V is TRBV7-9 and J is TRBJ2-1; D not certain. What was sequenced was naive CD8+ T cells sorted from blood. This clonotype originated in a woman aged 30 to 39 in good health. As DNA, the CDR3 is TGTGCCAGCAGCACCTACAATGAGCAGTTCTTC. It yields the protein CASSTYNEQFF.